This TCR beta chain was documented in a study of blood T cell repertoires in COVID-19. Study information: Spain, Italy and the United States supplied samples that represented acute and convalescent COVID-19. Sample material is recorded as cDNA or gDNA derived from T cells, B-cell-depleted T cells, or PBMCs.

Germline CDR1 is MNHEY and CDR2 is SVGAGI. The CDR3 has 16 amino acids. Trimming shortened V by 0 bases and J by 5 bases, and 17 bases separated the two germline ends. Generated by immunoSEQ multiplex PCR, the TCRdb table keeps only in-frame clones and is missing some. Found here are about 190,000 clones, 75% to 90% of them singletons; the top ten hold around 6.9%. Specimen: peripheral blood. The rearrangement joins TRBV6-5 to TRBJ2-7; D call uncertain. The TCR was taken from a man in his sixties with acute or convalescent COVID-19. The CDR3 DNA reads TGTGCCAGCAGTTACTCGAATCCAGCGTTTCTAGACGAGCAGTACTTC. Its protein is CASSYSNPAFLDEQYF.